Sequencing of this TCR beta chain was carried out in a study of post-analysis software for immune sequencing data. General study points: Among a few TRBV segments more frequent in patients than controls were TRBV5-6, TRBV5-1 and TRBV20-1.

Unique molecular identifiers tagged the TCR beta cDNA libraries. About half a million cDNA molecules were recovered from an input of about 0.9 to 10 million T cells. One entry per CDR3 protein, called by TCRdb with MiXCR from the PCR reads. This sample has roughly 180,000 distinct CDR3 sequences, with approximately 30% found just once. The CDR3 totals 14 residues. Germline V gene lookup returns CDR1 ENHRY and CDR2 SYGVKD. V was shortened by 6 bases and J by 2 bases, with 14 bases between the two germline ends. In its sample, this clonotype was seen many times. Its matching antigen is unknown. The source material was blood. This TCR came from a girl aged 10 to 17 with multiple sclerosis. The chain uses TRBV10-3 and TRBJ2-7, with D perhaps assigned TRBD1 or TRBD2 (6 bases each). CDR3 nucleotide sequence: TGTGCCATCAGCGATCAAGGGGGGACCTACGAGCAGTACTTC. It codes for CAISDQGGTYEQYF.